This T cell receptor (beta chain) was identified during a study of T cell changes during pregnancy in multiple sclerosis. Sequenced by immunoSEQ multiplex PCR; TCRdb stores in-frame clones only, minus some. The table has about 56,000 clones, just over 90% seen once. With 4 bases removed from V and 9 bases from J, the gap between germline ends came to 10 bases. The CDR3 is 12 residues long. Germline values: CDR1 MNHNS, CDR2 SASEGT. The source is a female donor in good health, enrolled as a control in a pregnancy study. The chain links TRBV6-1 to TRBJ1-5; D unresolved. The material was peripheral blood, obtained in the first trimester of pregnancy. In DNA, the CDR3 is TGTGCCAGCAGTGTACAGAACCGGCCCCAGCATTTT. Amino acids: CASSVQNRPQHF.